These T cell receptor beta chains were read from a single sample in a study of shared clonotypes between healthy human individuals. Sequencing used immunoSEQ multiplex PCR; TCRdb keeps in-frame clones, though not all of them. The table has roughly 300,000 clones, roughly 87% seen once. Sequenced: memory CD8+ T cells sorted from blood. Receptor source: a young man in good health. The CDR3 runs from the conserved cysteine through the conserved F or W. D genes are given only for firm matches.

D gene | J gene | CDR3 length | V gene | CDR3 protein
TRBD2 | TRBJ2-7 | 16 | TRBV30 | CAWSSSEGLGPGEQYF
TRBD2 | TRBJ2-3 | 17 | TRBV27 | CASSFLTSGVSTDTQYF
NA | TRBJ2-5 | 17 | TRBV4-1 | CASSQDRLTIGGETQYF
NA | TRBJ2-1 | 17 | TRBV4-3 | CASSQPPHSYSYNEQFF
NA | TRBJ2-7 | 12 | TRBV9 | CASSSGVYEQYF
TRBD2 | TRBJ2-2 | 17 | TRBV7-9 | CASSLAGGPPNTGELFF
NA | TRBJ1-1 | 15 | TRBV27 | CASSLSTIMNTEAFF
TRBD1 | TRBJ2-5 | 15 | TRBV4-1 | CASSPLDRGQETQYF
TRBD1 | TRBJ2-5 | 14 | TRBV18 | CASSPPGQQETQYF
TRBD2 | TRBJ2-2 | 16 | TRBV7-9 | CASSYTSGINTGELFF
NA | TRBJ2-1 | 14 | TRBV5-6 | CASRIVEQGGEQFF
NA | TRBJ2-7 | 15 | TRBV7-8 | CASSLAYDRDYEQYF
NA | TRBJ2-1 | 15 | TRBV28 | CASSFPPGMNNEQFF
TRBD1 | TRBJ2-4 | 16 | TRBV27 | CASSKLTGVTKNIQYF
NA | TRBJ1-5 | 13 | TRBV2 | CASMGSYNQPQHF